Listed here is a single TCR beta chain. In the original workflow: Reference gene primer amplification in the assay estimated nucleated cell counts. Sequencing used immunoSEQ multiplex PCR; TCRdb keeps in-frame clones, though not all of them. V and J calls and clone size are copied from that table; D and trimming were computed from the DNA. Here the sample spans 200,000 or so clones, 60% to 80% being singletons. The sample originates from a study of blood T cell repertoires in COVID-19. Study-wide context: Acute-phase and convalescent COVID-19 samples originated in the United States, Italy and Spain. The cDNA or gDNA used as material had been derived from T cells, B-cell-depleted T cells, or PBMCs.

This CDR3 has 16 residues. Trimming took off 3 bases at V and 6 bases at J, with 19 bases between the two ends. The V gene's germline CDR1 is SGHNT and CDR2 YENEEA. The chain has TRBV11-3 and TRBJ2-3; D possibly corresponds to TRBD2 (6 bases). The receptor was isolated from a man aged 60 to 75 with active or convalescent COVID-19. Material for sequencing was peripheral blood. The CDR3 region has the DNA TGTGCCAGCAGCTTGAGAGAAGTCGGAGGGTTGGATACGCAGTATTTT. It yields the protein CASSLREVGGLDTQYF.